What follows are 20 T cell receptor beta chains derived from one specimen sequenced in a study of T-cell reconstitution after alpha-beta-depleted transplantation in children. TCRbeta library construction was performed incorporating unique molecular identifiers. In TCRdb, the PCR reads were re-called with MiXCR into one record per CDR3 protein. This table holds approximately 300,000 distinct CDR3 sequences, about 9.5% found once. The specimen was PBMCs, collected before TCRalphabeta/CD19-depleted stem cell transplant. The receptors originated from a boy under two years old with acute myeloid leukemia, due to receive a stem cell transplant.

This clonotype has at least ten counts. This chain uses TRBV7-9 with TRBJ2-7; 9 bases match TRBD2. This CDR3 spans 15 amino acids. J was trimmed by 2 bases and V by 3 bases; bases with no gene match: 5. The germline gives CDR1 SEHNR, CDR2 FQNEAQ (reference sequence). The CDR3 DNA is TGTGCCAGCAGCTTCCCGACTAGCGGAGCCTACGAGCAGTACTTC. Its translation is CASSFPTSGAYEQYF.

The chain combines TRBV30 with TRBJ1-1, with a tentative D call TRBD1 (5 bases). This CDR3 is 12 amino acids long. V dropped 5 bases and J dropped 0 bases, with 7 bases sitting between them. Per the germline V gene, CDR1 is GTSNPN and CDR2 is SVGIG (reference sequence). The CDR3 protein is CAWGTVNTEAFF. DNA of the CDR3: TGTGCCTGGGGGACGGTGAACACTGAAGCTTTCTTT.

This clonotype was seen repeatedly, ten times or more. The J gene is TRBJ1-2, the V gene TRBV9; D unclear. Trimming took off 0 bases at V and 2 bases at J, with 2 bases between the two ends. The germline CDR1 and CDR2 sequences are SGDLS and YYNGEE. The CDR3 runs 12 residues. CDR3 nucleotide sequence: TGTGCCAGCAGCGTAGAGAACTATGGCTACACCTTC. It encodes CASSVENYGYTF.

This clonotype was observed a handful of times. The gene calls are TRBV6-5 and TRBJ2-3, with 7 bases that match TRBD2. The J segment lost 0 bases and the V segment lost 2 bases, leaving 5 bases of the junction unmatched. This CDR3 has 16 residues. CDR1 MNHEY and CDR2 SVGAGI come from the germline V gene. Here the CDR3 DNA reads TGTGCCAGCAGTTACGGTCAGCGGGGTAGCACAGATACGCAGTATTTT. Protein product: CASSYGQRGSTDTQYF.

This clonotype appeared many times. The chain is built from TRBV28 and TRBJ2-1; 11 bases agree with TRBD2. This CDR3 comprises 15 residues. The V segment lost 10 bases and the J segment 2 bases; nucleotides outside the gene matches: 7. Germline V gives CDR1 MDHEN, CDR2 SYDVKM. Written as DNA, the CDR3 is TGTGCCATCCAAGGGACTAGCGGTCCCTACAATGAGCAGTTCTTC. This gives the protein CAIQGTSGPYNEQFF.

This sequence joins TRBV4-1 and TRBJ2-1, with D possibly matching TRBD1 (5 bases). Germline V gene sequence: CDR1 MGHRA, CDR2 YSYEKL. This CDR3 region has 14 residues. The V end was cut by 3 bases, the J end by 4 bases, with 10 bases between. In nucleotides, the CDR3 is TGCGCCAGCAGCCATGCGACAGCATACAATGAGCAGTTCTTC. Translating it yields CASSHATAYNEQFF.

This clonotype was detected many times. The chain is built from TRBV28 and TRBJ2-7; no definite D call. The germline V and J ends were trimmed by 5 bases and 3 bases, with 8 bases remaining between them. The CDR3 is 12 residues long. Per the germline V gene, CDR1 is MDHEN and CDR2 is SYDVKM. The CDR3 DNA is TGTGCCAGCAGTAGGAAAGGCTACGAGCAGTACTTC. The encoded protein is CASSRKGYEQYF.

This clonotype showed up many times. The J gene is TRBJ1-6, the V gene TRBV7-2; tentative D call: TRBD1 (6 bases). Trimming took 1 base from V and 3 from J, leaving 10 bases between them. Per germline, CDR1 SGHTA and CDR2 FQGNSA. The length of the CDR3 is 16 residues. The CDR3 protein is CASSLVGTIYNSPLHF. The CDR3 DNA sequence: TGTGCCAGCAGCTTAGTAGGGACAATCTATAATTCACCCCTCCACTTT.

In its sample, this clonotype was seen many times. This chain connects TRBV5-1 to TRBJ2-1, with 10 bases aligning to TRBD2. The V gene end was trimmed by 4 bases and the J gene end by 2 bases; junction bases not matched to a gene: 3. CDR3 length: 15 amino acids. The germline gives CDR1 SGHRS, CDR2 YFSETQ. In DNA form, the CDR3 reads TGCGCCAGCAGCACTACTAGCGGGACCTACAATGAGCAGTTCTTC. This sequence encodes CASSTTSGTYNEQFF.

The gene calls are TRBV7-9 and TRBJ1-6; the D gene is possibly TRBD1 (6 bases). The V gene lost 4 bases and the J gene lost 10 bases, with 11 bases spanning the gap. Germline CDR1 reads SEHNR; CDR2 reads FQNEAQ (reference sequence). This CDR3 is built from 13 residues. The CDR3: CASSSRGDSPLHF. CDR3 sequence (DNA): TGTGCCAGCAGCTCCAGGGGAGACTCACCCCTCCACTTT.

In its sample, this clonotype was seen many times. The DNA for the CDR3 is TGCAGTGCGGGGAATTCACCCCTCCACTTT. Protein product: CSAGNSPLHF. This sequence joins TRBV20-1 and TRBJ1-6; D is unresolved. V was pared by 6 bases and J by 7 bases, with 4 bases between. Germline V gene sequence: CDR1 DFQATT, CDR2 SNEGSKA (reference sequence). The CDR3 totals 10 residues.

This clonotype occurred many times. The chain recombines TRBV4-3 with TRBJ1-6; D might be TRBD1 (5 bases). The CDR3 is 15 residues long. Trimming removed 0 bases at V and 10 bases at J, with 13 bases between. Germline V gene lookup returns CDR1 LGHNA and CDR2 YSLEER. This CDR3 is CASSQDPGLGSPLHF. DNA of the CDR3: TGCGCCAGCAGCCAAGATCCAGGGCTAGGGTCACCCCTCCACTTT.

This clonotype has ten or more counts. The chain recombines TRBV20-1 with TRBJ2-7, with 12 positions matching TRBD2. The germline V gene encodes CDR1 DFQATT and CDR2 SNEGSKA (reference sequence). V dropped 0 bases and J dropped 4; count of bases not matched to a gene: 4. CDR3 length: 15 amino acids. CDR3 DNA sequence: TGCAGTGCTAGAGATACTGGGACTAGCGGGTACGAGCAGTACTTC. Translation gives CSARDTGTSGYEQYF.

DNA of the CDR3: TGTGCCAGCAGCTTAGATCGCGGGGGGCCTATTACTAACTACAATGAGCAGTTCTTC. Translated, it gives CASSLDRGGPITNYNEQFF. The chain has TRBV11-2 and TRBJ2-1; TRBD2 aligns across 8 bases. The CDR3 loop spans 19 amino acids. Losses at the gene ends were 0 bases for V and 3 bases for J; bases not matched to a gene: 13. Germline assignment: CDR1 SGHAT and CDR2 FQNNGV.

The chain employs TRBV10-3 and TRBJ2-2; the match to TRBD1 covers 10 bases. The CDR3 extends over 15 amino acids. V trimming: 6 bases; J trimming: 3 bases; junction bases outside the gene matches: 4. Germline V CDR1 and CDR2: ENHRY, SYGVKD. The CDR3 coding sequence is TGTGCCATCAGAGAAGGGACAGGGGACACCGGGGAGCTGTTTTTT. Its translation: CAIREGTGDTGELFF.

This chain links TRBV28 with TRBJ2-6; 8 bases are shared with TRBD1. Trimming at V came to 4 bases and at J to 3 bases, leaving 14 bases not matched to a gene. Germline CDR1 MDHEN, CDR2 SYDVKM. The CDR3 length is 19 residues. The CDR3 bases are TGTGCCAGCAGTTATCCCTCCGGTACAGGGGGTAGTGGGGCCAACGTCCTGACTTTC. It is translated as CASSYPSGTGGSGANVLTF.

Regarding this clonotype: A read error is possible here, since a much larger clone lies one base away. The DNA of the CDR3 is TGTGCCAGCAGCTGGAATTCAGGGGCCAATGAGCAGTTCTTC. It encodes CASSWNSGANEQFF. The chain couples TRBV7-2 to TRBJ2-1; tentative D call: TRBD1 (6 bases). The CDR3 sequence is 14 residues long. V lost 4 bases and J lost 6, with 13 bases in between. Germline-derived CDR1 and CDR2 are SGHTA and FQGNSA.

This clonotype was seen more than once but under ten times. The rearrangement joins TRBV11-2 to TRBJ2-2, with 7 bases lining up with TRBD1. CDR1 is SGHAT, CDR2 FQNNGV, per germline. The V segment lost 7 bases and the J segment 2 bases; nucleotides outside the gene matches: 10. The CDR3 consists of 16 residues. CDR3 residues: CASTKWTGRNTGELFF. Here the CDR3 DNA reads TGTGCCAGCACTAAGTGGACAGGCCGTAACACCGGGGAGCTGTTTTTT.

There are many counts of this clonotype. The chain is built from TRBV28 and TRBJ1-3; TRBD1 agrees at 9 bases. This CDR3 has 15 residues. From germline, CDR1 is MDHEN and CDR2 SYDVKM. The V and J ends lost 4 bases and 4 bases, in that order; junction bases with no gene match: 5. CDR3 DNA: TGTGCCAGCAGTTCTACGGGACAGGGAGGAAACACCATATATTTT. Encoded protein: CASSSTGQGGNTIYF. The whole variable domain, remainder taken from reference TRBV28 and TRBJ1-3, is DVKVTQSSRYLVKRTGEKVFLECVQDMDHENMFWYRQDPGLGLRLIYFSYDVKMKEKGDIPEGYSVSREKKERFSLILESASTNQTSMYLCASSSTGQGGNTIYFGEGSWLTVV.

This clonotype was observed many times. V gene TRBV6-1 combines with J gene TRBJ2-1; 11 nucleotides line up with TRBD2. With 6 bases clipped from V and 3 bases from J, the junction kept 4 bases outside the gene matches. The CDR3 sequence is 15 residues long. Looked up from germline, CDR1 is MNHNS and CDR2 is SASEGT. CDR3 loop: CASSLLAGDYNEQFF. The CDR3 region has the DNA TGTGCCAGCAGCCTACTAGCGGGGGACTACAATGAGCAGTTCTTC.